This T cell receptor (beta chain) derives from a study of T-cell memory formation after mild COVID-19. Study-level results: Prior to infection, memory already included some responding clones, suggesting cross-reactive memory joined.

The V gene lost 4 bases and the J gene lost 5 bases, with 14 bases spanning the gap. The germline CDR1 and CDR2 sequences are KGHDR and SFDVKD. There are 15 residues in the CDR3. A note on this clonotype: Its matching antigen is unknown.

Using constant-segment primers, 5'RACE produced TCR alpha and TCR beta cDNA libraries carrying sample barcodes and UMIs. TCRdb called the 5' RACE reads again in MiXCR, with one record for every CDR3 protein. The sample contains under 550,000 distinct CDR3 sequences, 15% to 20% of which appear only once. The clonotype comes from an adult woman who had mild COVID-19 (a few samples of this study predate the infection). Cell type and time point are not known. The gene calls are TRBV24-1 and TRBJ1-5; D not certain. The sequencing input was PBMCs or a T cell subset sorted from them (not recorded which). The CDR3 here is CATSDPGSGDQPQHF. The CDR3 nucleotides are TGTGCCACCAGTGACCCGGGGTCAGGCGATCAGCCCCAGCATTTT.